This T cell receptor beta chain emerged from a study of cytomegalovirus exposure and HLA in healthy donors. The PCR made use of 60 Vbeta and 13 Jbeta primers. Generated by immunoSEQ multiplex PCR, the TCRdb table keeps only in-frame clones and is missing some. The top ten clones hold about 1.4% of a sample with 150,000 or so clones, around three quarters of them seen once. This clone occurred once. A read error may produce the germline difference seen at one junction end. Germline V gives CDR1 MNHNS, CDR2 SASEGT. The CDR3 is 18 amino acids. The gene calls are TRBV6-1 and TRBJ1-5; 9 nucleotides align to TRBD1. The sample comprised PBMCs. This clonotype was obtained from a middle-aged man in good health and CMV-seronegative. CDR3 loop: CASSEGDRVGTSNQPQHF. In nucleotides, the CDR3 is TGTGCCAGCAGCGAAGGGGACAGGGTAGGGACTAGCAATCAGCCCCAGCATTTT.